The 14 T cell receptor beta chains reported below all come from one sample, sequenced in a study of blood T cell repertoires in COVID-19. Here immunoSEQ multiplex PCR was the method, and the copy in TCRdb shows in-frame clones only, minus some. Here the sample spans 70,000 to 95,000 clones, 82% being singletons. The specimen was peripheral blood. These receptors originate from a human donor in a cohort sampled during active COVID-19.

This rearrangement joins TRBV6-1 to TRBJ2-3, with TRBD2 matching 7 bases. CDR1 and CDR2 from the germline V gene are MNHNS and SASEGT. This CDR3 has 14 residues. V dropped 1 base and J dropped 6; count of bases not matched to a gene: 4. In DNA, the CDR3 is TGTGCCAGCAGTGAAGAGGCTAGCGGTGATACGCAGTATTTT. Protein product: CASSEEASGDTQYF.

This chain links TRBV14 with TRBJ1-2, with D maybe TRBD1 (6 bases). V was trimmed by 3 bases and J by 4 bases, leaving 15 bases between them. Per the germline V gene, CDR1 is SGHDN and CDR2 is FVKESK. This CDR3 has 15 residues. CDR3 DNA sequence: TGTGCCAGCAGCCAGAAATTAGGACAGAGCTATGGCTACACCTTC. This gives the protein CASSQKLGQSYGYTF.

This chain uses TRBV10-3 with TRBJ2-3, with D tentatively TRBD1 (6 bases). Trimming pared 0 bases from V and 4 bases from J, leaving 14 bases between. Germline V gene data show CDR1 as ENHRY and CDR2 as SYGVKD. CDR3 length equals 16 residues. The CDR3 here is CAISESQGSSADTQYF. The CDR3, as DNA: TGTGCCATCAGTGAGTCGCAGGGGAGCTCGGCAGATACGCAGTATTTT.

The rearrangement uses TRBV29-1 and TRBJ1-5; 7 bases are shared with TRBD1. Germline-derived CDR1 and CDR2 are SQVTM and ANQGSEA. J gave up 3 bases and V 6 bases, and 8 bases lay outside the gene matches. CDR3 size: 14 residues. CDR3 loop: CSVQTGFDNQPQHF. CDR3 nucleotides: TGCAGCGTACAGACAGGGTTCGACAATCAGCCCCAGCATTTT.

This chain joins TRBV9 and TRBJ1-5; the D is unclear. The CDR3 has 15 amino acids. V lost 0 bases and J lost 4, with 11 bases in between. Germline lookup yields CDR1 SGDLS and CDR2 YYNGEE. CDR3 residues: CASSVGSGGNQPQHF. The DNA of the CDR3 is TGTGCCAGCAGCGTAGGAAGCGGCGGGAATCAGCCCCAGCATTTT.

The gene calls are TRBV5-6 and TRBJ1-3; weak D call: TRBD1 (5 bases). The CDR3 totals 16 residues. The germline V and J ends were trimmed by 4 bases and 0 bases, with 14 bases remaining between them. Germline V gene sequence: CDR1 SGHDT, CDR2 YYEEEE. The CDR3 is CASSGGTGSSGNTIYF. For the CDR3, the DNA is TGTGCCAGCAGCGGCGGCACAGGCAGCTCTGGAAACACCATATATTTT.

This clone was detected only a few times. V is TRBV3-1 (or the pseudogene TRBV3-2) and J is TRBJ2-7; D possibly corresponds to TRBD1 (6 bases). V was trimmed by 6 bases and J by 6 bases, leaving 12 bases between them. This CDR3 contains 12 residues. CDR1 and CDR2 (germline): LGHDT, YNNKEL (reference sequence). The CDR3 loop reads CASRHQGLEQYF. The CDR3 DNA is TGTGCCAGCAGGCATCAGGGGCTCGAGCAGTACTTC.

The chain combines TRBV15 with TRBJ2-3, with 9 bases fitting TRBD2. This CDR3 comprises 18 residues. The V gene's germline CDR1 is LNHNV and CDR2 YYDKDF (reference sequence). Trimming at V came to 2 bases and at J to 2 bases, leaving 11 bases not matched to a gene. CDR3 DNA sequence: TGTGCCACCAGCAGAATCTCCCCGGGACTAGCTTTCACAGATACGCAGTATTTT. Its protein product is CATSRISPGLAFTDTQYF. The variable domain in full, completed from reference TRBV15 and TRBJ2-3, reads DAMVIQNPRYQVTQFGKPVTLSCSQTLNHNVMYWYQQKSSQAPKLLFHYYDKDFNNEADTPDNFQSRRPNTSFCFLDIRSPGLGDTAMYLCATSRISPGLAFTDTQYFGPGTRLTVL.

The CDR3 DNA sequence: TGTGCCAGCAGTGTTACAGGGGGCTTGGGCGAGCAGTACTTC. It encodes CASSVTGGLGEQYF. This rearrangement joins TRBV27 to TRBJ2-7; the match to TRBD1 covers 9 bases. The CDR3 contains 14 residues. V dropped 5 bases and J dropped 6; count of bases not matched to a gene: 8. Germline CDR1 and CDR2: MNHEY and SMNVEV (reference sequence).

The V gene is TRBV5-4, the J gene TRBJ2-3, with 9 bases lining up with TRBD2. The CDR3 has 15 amino acids. J was trimmed by 0 bases and V by 5 bases; bases with no gene match: 4. The germline V gene has CDR1 SGHNT and CDR2 YYREEE (reference sequence). CDR3 protein: CASRETSGSTDTQYF. In DNA, the CDR3 is TGTGCCAGCAGGGAGACTAGCGGAAGCACAGATACGCAGTATTTT.

This clone was detected only once. The chain recombines TRBV7-6 with TRBJ2-1, with 10 bases lining up with TRBD2. Germline CDR1 and CDR2: SGHVS and FNYEAQ. V shed 3 bases and J 12 bases; nucleotides not matched to a gene: 8. This CDR3 has 14 residues. The CDR3 here is CASSLASGGSGQFF. As DNA, the CDR3 is TGTGCCAGCAGCTTGGCTAGCGGGGGATCAGGGCAGTTCTTC.

The chain has TRBV27 and TRBJ2-7; 9 positions agree with TRBD1. The CDR3 is made up of 15 amino acids. Germline values: CDR1 MNHEY, CDR2 SMNVEV (reference sequence). The V segment lost 6 bases and the J segment 2 bases; nucleotides outside the gene matches: 8. CDR3 nucleotides: TGTGCCAGCAGGGGACAGGGCCGGTCTCCCTACGAGCAGTACTTC. It yields the protein CASRGQGRSPYEQYF.

The table lists this clone with a few counts. The genes are TRBV19 and TRBJ1-2; 7 bases agree with TRBD1. Per germline, CDR1 LNHDA and CDR2 SQIVND (reference sequence). V lost 3 bases and J lost 3; bases outside the gene matches: 4. The CDR3 loop spans 14 amino acids. Here the CDR3 DNA reads TGTGCCAGTAGTATGAGAGGGGGCGACTATGGCTACACCTTC. Encoded protein: CASSMRGGDYGYTF. The whole variable domain, filled in from reference TRBV19 and TRBJ1-2, reads DGGITQSPKYLFRKEGQNVTLSCEQNLNHDAMYWYRQDPGQGLRLIYYSQIVNDFQKGDIAEGYSVSREKKESFPLTVTSAQKNPTAFYLCASSMRGGDYGYTFGSGTRLTVV.

The chain is built from TRBV11-2 and TRBJ1-1; D is unclear. The germline V gene encodes CDR1 SGHAT and CDR2 FQNNGV. With 1 base removed from V and 0 bases from J, the gap between germline ends came to 6 bases. The CDR3 spans 14 residues. The CDR3 DNA reads as TGTGCCAGCAGCTTAGGTCAGATGAACACTGAAGCTTTCTTT. Amino acid sequence: CASSLGQMNTEAFF.